Listed below are T cell receptor beta chains from one sample, sequenced in a study of blood T cell repertoires in COVID-19. Profiled with immunoSEQ multiplex PCR; TCRdb holds only in-frame clones, not every one. Here the sample spans 55,000 to 70,000 clones, approximately 86% being singletons. What was sequenced was peripheral blood. These receptors were taken from a woman over 75 with COVID-19, enrolled during active disease. The CDR3 runs from the conserved cysteine through the conserved F or W. The D gene is left open where the match is weak. Size is omitted from some rows. Given values are once, few, many or a class for expanded clones.

d_call	clone_size	j_call	v_call	cdr3_aa	cdr3_nt
NA	NA	TRBJ1-6	TRBV5-1	CASRATGSTNSPLHF	TGCGCCAGCAGGGCGACCGGGAGCACCAATTCACCCCTCCACTTT
TRBD1	NA	TRBJ1-1	TRBV19	CASKDRGMMNTEAFF	TGTGCCAGTAAGGACAGGGGGATGATGAACACTGAAGCTTTCTTT
TRBD2	NA	TRBJ2-3	TRBV19	CASSRAGGGVDTQYF	TGTGCCAGTAGCCGAGCAGGCGGGGGGGTGGATACGCAGTATTTT
TRBD1	once	TRBJ2-5	TRBV2	CASIGRQGAETQYF	TGTGCCAGCATAGGGAGACAGGGAGCAGAGACCCAGTACTTC
TRBD1	NA	TRBJ2-7	TRBV4-1	CASSQSTGGYEQYF	TGCGCCAGCAGCCAAAGTACAGGGGGCTACGAGCAGTACTTC
TRBD2	NA	TRBJ2-3	TRBV5-5	CASSSGEGSDTQYF	TGTGCCAGCAGCTCGGGGGAGGGTTCAGATACGCAGTATTTT
NA	NA	TRBJ2-5	TRBV5-6	CASSLGQGSEETQYF	TGTGCCAGCAGCTTGGGCCAGGGGTCGGAAGAGACCCAGTACTTC
TRBD2	NA	TRBJ2-3	TRBV2	CASNAQAGLYRDTQYF	TGTGCCAGCAATGCCCAAGCGGGGCTCTACCGGGATACGCAGTATTTT
TRBD2	NA	TRBJ2-3	TRBV5-1	CASSFSSGGHRGDTQYF	TGCGCCAGCAGCTTTTCTAGCGGGGGGCATAGGGGAGATACGCAGTATTTT
NA	NA	TRBJ2-2	TRBV27	CASRPRTQRTGELFF	TGTGCCAGCAGACCACGGACTCAGAGGACCGGGGAGCTGTTTTTT
TRBD1	NA	TRBJ2-7	TRBV6-5	CASSLGRGSYEQYF	TGTGCCAGCAGCCTCGGCAGGGGGAGCTACGAGCAGTACTTC
NA	NA	TRBJ2-1	TRBV19	CASSRQATIYNEQFF	TGTGCCAGTAGTAGACAGGCGACGATCTACAATGAGCAGTTCTTC
TRBD1	NA	TRBJ1-2	TRBV5-1	CASSTDRGIDGYTF	TGCGCCAGCAGCACAGACAGGGGGATCGATGGCTACACCTTC
TRBD1	NA	TRBJ1-1	TRBV5-8	CASSAGQGEWTEAFF	TGTGCCAGCAGCGCGGGACAGGGGGAATGGACTGAAGCTTTCTTT
NA	once	TRBJ2-2	TRBV21-1	CASFRLQGLGGELFF	TGTGCCAGCTTCCGTCTACAGGGATTGGGCGGGGAGCTGTTTTTT
TRBD1	NA	TRBJ2-3	TRBV29-1	CSVASWTHRDSGDTQYF	TGCAGCGTCGCCTCCTGGACCCACCGGGACAGTGGTGATACGCAGTATTTT
TRBD1	NA	TRBJ2-5	TRBV3-1/TRBV3-2	CASSRALAGQGSGETQYF	TGTGCCAGCAGCCGCGCGTTAGCAGGACAGGGTTCGGGAGAGACCCAGTACTTC
NA	NA	TRBJ2-7	TRBV27	CASSLKGLHSYEQYF	TGTGCCAGCAGTCTAAAGGGGCTTCACTCCTACGAGCAGTACTTC
NA	NA	TRBJ1-1	TRBV30	CAWGGANTLNTEAFF	TGTGCCTGGGGGGGAGCCAACACTCTGAACACTGAAGCTTTCTTT
NA	NA	TRBJ1-2	TRBV19	CASSIGGVGYTF	TGTGCCAGTAGTATAGGTGGAGTCGGCTACACCTTC
TRBD1	few	TRBJ2-1	TRBV10-1	CASSAGTGINEQFF	TGCGCCAGCAGTGCCGGGACAGGGATAAATGAGCAGTTCTTC
NA	NA	TRBJ1-6	TRBV3-1/TRBV3-2	CASSPRDWDNSPLHF	TGTGCCAGCAGCCCCAGGGATTGGGATAATTCACCCCTCCACTTT
NA	NA	TRBJ1-1	TRBV2	CASSDQGVNTEAFF	TGTGCCAGCAGTGATCAGGGTGTGAACACTGAAGCTTTCTTT
NA	NA	TRBJ1-6	TRBV7-3	CASSLVFGARDSPLHF	TGTGCCAGCAGCTTAGTGTTTGGGGCGCGTGATAGTCCCCTCCACTTT
TRBD1	NA	TRBJ1-1	TRBV9	CASSDPRDRGYTEAFF	TGTGCCAGCAGCGACCCCCGGGACAGGGGATACACTGAAGCTTTCTTT
NA	NA	TRBJ1-3	TRBV30	CAWSVSLSGNTIYF	TGTGCCTGGAGTGTGAGTCTCTCTGGAAACACCATATATTTT
NA	NA	TRBJ2-2	TRBV6-5	CVAEAPNTGELFF	TGTGTTGCGGAAGCACCGAACACCGGGGAGCTGTTTTTT
NA	few	TRBJ2-5	TRBV9	CASSVAPQETQYF	TGTGCCAGCAGCGTAGCCCCACAAGAGACCCAGTACTTC
TRBD1	NA	TRBJ2-1	TRBV7-7	CASSFRKLRGRKKNEQFF	TGTGCCAGCAGCTTCCGTAAACTCAGGGGGCGAAAGAAAAATGAGCAGTTCTTC
NA	NA	TRBJ2-5	TRBV19	CASSIDRMSSVAQYF	TGTGCCAGTAGTATAGATCGAATGAGTTCCGTGGCCCAGTACTTC
TRBD1	NA	TRBJ2-1	TRBV7-9	CASRSLSGGQGVNEQFF	TGTGCCAGCAGATCCCTATCCGGGGGACAGGGGGTCAATGAGCAGTTCTTC
NA	NA	TRBJ2-7	TRBV29-1	CSVGGVLRYEQYF	TGCAGCGTTGGGGGCGTCTTGCGCTACGAGCAGTACTTC
NA	NA	TRBJ1-1	TRBV30	CAWSNLGGFTEAFF	TGTGCCTGGAGTAACCTCGGGGGGTTCACTGAAGCTTTCTTT
NA	NA	TRBJ2-7	TRBV20-1	CSARYNYEQYF	TGCAGTGCTAGGTACAATTACGAGCAGTACTTC
TRBD2	few	TRBJ2-2	TRBV9	CASSLSAGGNTGELFF	TGTGCCAGCAGCCTCAGTGCGGGGGGGAACACCGGGGAGCTGTTTTTT
TRBD1	NA	TRBJ1-1	TRBV7-9	CANGAGGENTEAFF	TGTGCCAACGGGGCAGGGGGCGAGAACACTGAAGCTTTCTTT
TRBD2	NA	TRBJ2-2	TRBV7-2	CASSLAGGASRAGELFF	TGTGCCAGCAGCCTAGCCGGGGGGGCTTCGCGCGCCGGGGAGCTGTTTTTT
NA	NA	TRBJ2-2	TRBV19	CASTTLRVQHGELFF	TGTGCCAGTACCACCCTGAGGGTCCAGCACGGGGAGCTGTTTTTT
TRBD2	NA	TRBJ2-2	TRBV3-1/TRBV3-2	CASSHLAGGGTGELFF	TGTGCCAGCAGCCATCTAGCGGGGGGAGGCACCGGGGAGCTGTTTTTT
TRBD2	once	TRBJ2-2	TRBV7-2	CASSPRLAGAIPGELFF	TGTGCCAGCAGCCCCCGACTAGCGGGGGCGATCCCGGGGGAGCTGTTTTTT